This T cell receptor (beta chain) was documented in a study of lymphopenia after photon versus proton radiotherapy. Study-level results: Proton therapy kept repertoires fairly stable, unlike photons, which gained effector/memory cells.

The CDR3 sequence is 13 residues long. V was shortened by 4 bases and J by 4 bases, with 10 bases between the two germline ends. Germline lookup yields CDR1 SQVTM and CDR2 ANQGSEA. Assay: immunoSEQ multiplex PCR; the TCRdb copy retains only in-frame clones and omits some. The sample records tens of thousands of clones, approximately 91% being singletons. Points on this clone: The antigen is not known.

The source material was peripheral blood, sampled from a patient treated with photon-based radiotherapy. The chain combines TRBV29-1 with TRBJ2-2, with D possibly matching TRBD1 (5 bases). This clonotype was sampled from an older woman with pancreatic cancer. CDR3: CSVVGAATGELFF. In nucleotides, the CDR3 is TGCAGCGTTGTTGGGGCCGCCACCGGGGAGCTGTTTTTT.